A selection of T cell receptor beta chains follows, all from one sample in a study of blood T cell repertoires in COVID-19. Sequenced by immunoSEQ multiplex PCR; TCRdb stores in-frame clones only, minus some. In the table there are about 360,000 clones, around 87% of which are singletons. The sequencing sample was made of peripheral blood. These receptors were obtained from a human donor in a cohort sampled during active COVID-19. CDR3s include the opening cysteine and the closing phenylalanine or tryptophan. The order of the fields is J gene, clone size, D gene, V gene, CDR3 protein, CDR3 DNA. The D gene is left open where the match is weak. Only some rows state a clone size, as once, few, many or a class for expanded clones.

j_call: TRBJ1-4; clone_size: .; d_call: TRBD1; v_call: TRBV11-2; cdr3_aa: CASSLGQGAGEKLFF; cdr3_nt: TGTGCCAGCAGCCTCGGACAGGGGGCGGGGGAAAAACTGTTTTTT
j_call: TRBJ2-7; clone_size: .; d_call: TRBD1; v_call: TRBV4-1; cdr3_aa: CASSQRQGATYEQYF; cdr3_nt: TGCGCCAGCAGCCAGCGACAGGGAGCCACCTACGAGCAGTACTTC
j_call: TRBJ1-5; clone_size: .; d_call: .; v_call: TRBV12-3/TRBV12-4; cdr3_aa: CASSPGSNQPQHF; cdr3_nt: TGTGCCAGCAGCCCCGGTAGCAATCAGCCCCAGCATTTT
j_call: TRBJ2-3; clone_size: .; d_call: TRBD2; v_call: TRBV5-6; cdr3_aa: CASSRTSGSTDTQYF; cdr3_nt: TGTGCCAGCAGCAGGACTAGCGGGAGCACAGATACGCAGTATTTT
j_call: TRBJ2-2; clone_size: .; d_call: TRBD1; v_call: TRBV14; cdr3_aa: CASSQEDRGITGELFF; cdr3_nt: TGTGCCAGCAGCCAAGAGGACAGGGGTATCACCGGGGAGCTGTTTTTT
j_call: TRBJ2-1; clone_size: .; d_call: TRBD2; v_call: TRBV7-2; cdr3_aa: CASSLVSTPAGGNEQFF; cdr3_nt: TGTGCCAGCAGCTTAGTCAGCACTCCAGCGGGGGGTAATGAGCAGTTCTTC
j_call: TRBJ2-5; clone_size: .; d_call: TRBD2; v_call: TRBV19; cdr3_aa: CASSIGRLAGPETQYF; cdr3_nt: TGTGCCAGTAGTATAGGTAGACTAGCGGGGCCAGAGACCCAGTACTTC
j_call: TRBJ1-5; clone_size: once; d_call: .; v_call: TRBV7-2; cdr3_aa: CASSLAGRYQPQHF; cdr3_nt: TGTGCCAGCAGCTTGGCAGGTCGGTATCAGCCCCAGCATTTT
j_call: TRBJ2-1; clone_size: .; d_call: TRBD1; v_call: TRBV19; cdr3_aa: CASSQSGGGEQFF; cdr3_nt: TGTGCCAGTAGCCAATCAGGGGGCGGTGAGCAGTTCTTC
j_call: TRBJ2-2; clone_size: .; d_call: TRBD1; v_call: TRBV11-2; cdr3_aa: CASSLDWGTGTGELFF; cdr3_nt: TGTGCCAGCAGCTTAGATTGGGGGACAGGGACCGGGGAGCTGTTTTTT
j_call: TRBJ2-2; clone_size: .; d_call: .; v_call: TRBV4-1; cdr3_aa: CASSQGLGMNTGELFF; cdr3_nt: TGCGCCAGCAGCCAAGGACTAGGGATGAACACCGGGGAGCTGTTTTTT
j_call: TRBJ1-2; clone_size: .; d_call: .; v_call: TRBV30; cdr3_aa: CAWSEGLYGYTF; cdr3_nt: TGTGCCTGGAGTGAGGGGCTGTATGGCTACACCTTC
j_call: TRBJ2-1; clone_size: .; d_call: .; v_call: TRBV11-2; cdr3_aa: CASSGGVAFGGEQFF; cdr3_nt: TGTGCCAGCAGCGGAGGGGTTGCTTTCGGGGGTGAGCAGTTCTTC
j_call: TRBJ1-2; clone_size: once; d_call: TRBD1; v_call: TRBV15; cdr3_aa: CATSREIGQGGLGYTF; cdr3_nt: TGTGCCACCAGCAGAGAAATCGGACAGGGAGGCCTTGGCTACACCTTC
j_call: TRBJ2-7; clone_size: .; d_call: .; v_call: TRBV7-8; cdr3_aa: CASSSTVTYEQYF; cdr3_nt: TGTGCCAGCAGCTCGACAGTAACCTACGAGCAGTACTTC
j_call: TRBJ2-5; clone_size: .; d_call: .; v_call: TRBV19; cdr3_aa: CASSTLQGAETQYF; cdr3_nt: TGTGCCAGTAGTACCCTACAGGGAGCGGAGACCCAGTACTTC
j_call: TRBJ2-1; clone_size: .; d_call: .; v_call: TRBV7-9; cdr3_aa: CASSLGGDEQFF; cdr3_nt: TGTGCCAGCAGCTTAGGAGGCGATGAGCAGTTCTTC
j_call: TRBJ2-2; clone_size: .; d_call: .; v_call: TRBV3-1/TRBV3-2; cdr3_aa: CASSPLFGELFF; cdr3_nt: TGTGCCAGCAGCCCCCTCTTCGGGGAGCTGTTTTTT
j_call: TRBJ2-1; clone_size: .; d_call: .; v_call: TRBV18; cdr3_aa: CASSSSSGGSYNEQFF; cdr3_nt: TGTGCCAGCTCATCCAGCAGCGGTGGCTCCTACAATGAGCAGTTCTTC
j_call: TRBJ1-2; clone_size: once; d_call: .; v_call: TRBV7-3; cdr3_aa: CASSLGGYFYGYTF; cdr3_nt: TGTGCCAGCAGCTTAGGCGGGTATTTTTATGGCTACACCTTC
j_call: TRBJ2-3; clone_size: .; d_call: .; v_call: TRBV7-3; cdr3_aa: CASSRNRQTDTQYF; cdr3_nt: TGTGCCAGCAGCCGCAACAGACAGACAGATACGCAGTATTTT
j_call: TRBJ1-2; clone_size: .; d_call: .; v_call: TRBV25-1; cdr3_aa: CASSEWPAGLYGYTF; cdr3_nt: TGTGCCAGCAGTGAATGGCCTGCCGGACTCTATGGCTACACCTTC
j_call: TRBJ1-5; clone_size: .; d_call: .; v_call: TRBV6-1; cdr3_aa: CASSEGPQGGERGHQPQHF; cdr3_nt: TGTGCCAGCAGTGAAGGTCCTCAAGGGGGGGAGCGGGGGCATCAGCCCCAGCATTTT
j_call: TRBJ2-3; clone_size: many; d_call: .; v_call: TRBV30; cdr3_aa: CAWSPGLSSTDTQYF; cdr3_nt: TGTGCCTGGAGTCCGGGACTTTCTAGCACAGATACGCAGTATTTT
j_call: TRBJ1-6; clone_size: few; d_call: .; v_call: TRBV11-2; cdr3_aa: CASSLVGGGNSPLHF; cdr3_nt: TGTGCCAGCAGCTTAGTAGGGGGTGGGAATTCACCCCTCCACTTT
j_call: TRBJ1-2; clone_size: .; d_call: TRBD1; v_call: TRBV6-4; cdr3_aa: CAIIGTGINYGYTF; cdr3_nt: TGTGCCATCATTGGGACAGGGATTAACTATGGCTACACCTTC
j_call: TRBJ2-7; clone_size: .; d_call: TRBD1; v_call: TRBV19; cdr3_aa: CASSIYLGQGYEQYF; cdr3_nt: TGTGCCAGTAGTATTTATTTGGGACAGGGGTACGAGCAGTACTTC
j_call: TRBJ1-1; clone_size: .; d_call: .; v_call: TRBV7-9; cdr3_aa: CASRRLGADTEAFF; cdr3_nt: TGTGCCAGCAGACGCCTTGGGGCGGACACTGAAGCTTTCTTT
j_call: TRBJ2-1; clone_size: .; d_call: TRBD2; v_call: TRBV28; cdr3_aa: CASSAPSGSNYNEQFF; cdr3_nt: TGTGCCAGCAGTGCCCCTAGCGGGAGCAATTACAATGAGCAGTTCTTC
j_call: TRBJ2-2; clone_size: .; d_call: .; v_call: TRBV5-1; cdr3_aa: CASSHRGTRRTGELFF; cdr3_nt: TGCGCCAGCAGCCATCGCGGGACCCGGAGGACCGGGGAGCTGTTTTTT
j_call: TRBJ1-1; clone_size: .; d_call: .; v_call: TRBV6-6; cdr3_aa: CASSYQGSNTEAFF; cdr3_nt: TGTGCCAGCAGTTACCAGGGGAGTAATACTGAAGCTTTCTTT